These 14 T cell receptor beta chains originate from one sample sequenced in a study of T-cell memory formation after mild COVID-19. Each CDR3 protein is one row after TCRdb ran MiXCR on the 5' RACE reads. Found here are about 210,000 distinct CDR3 sequences, approximately 30% of them singletons; the top ten hold approximately 10%. The sample was PBMCs or a T cell subset sorted from them (not recorded which). The receptor set was obtained from an adult woman who had mild COVID-19 (a few samples of this study predate the infection). Cell type and time point are not known.

The CDR3 nucleotides read TGTGCCAGCAGCCTTGCCGTCGGTGAGCAGTTCTTC. It translates to CASSLAVGEQFF. The V gene is TRBV7-3, the J gene TRBJ2-1; D not resolved. The CDR3 runs to 12 residues. Trimming removed 5 bases from V and 9 bases from J, with 11 bases in between. The germline CDR1 and CDR2 sequences are SGHTA and FQGTGA.

This clonotype was seen a handful of times. The chain recombines TRBV15 with TRBJ2-3; TRBD2 matches 8 bases. The CDR3 is 18 residues long. The V segment lost 1 base and the J segment 7 bases; nucleotides outside the gene matches: 16. Germline V gives CDR1 LNHNV, CDR2 YYDKDF (reference sequence). CDR3 region: CATSRVPPAVAGLNTQYF. The CDR3 DNA sequence: TGTGCCACCAGCAGAGTCCCCCCGGCGGTAGCGGGACTTAATACGCAGTATTTT.

The chain uses TRBV5-1 and TRBJ2-3; 8 bases are a match to TRBD2. The CDR3 is made up of 18 amino acids. The V and J ends lost 1 base and 5 bases, in that order; junction bases with no gene match: 15. The germline gives CDR1 SGHRS, CDR2 YFSETQ. The CDR3 sequence: CASSLNSSGGEIQDTQYF. In nucleotides, the CDR3 is TGCGCCAGCAGCTTGAATTCGAGCGGGGGCGAAATACAAGATACGCAGTATTTT.

This clonotype was observed a handful of times. The V gene is TRBV6-2 or TRBV6-3, the J gene TRBJ2-2, with D unclear. The CDR3 runs to 15 residues. Germline V gene sequence: CDR1 MNHEY, CDR2 SVGEGT. V was trimmed by 6 bases and J by 6 bases, leaving 17 bases between them. The CDR3 DNA sequence: TGTGCCAGCAGCCCCTGGGCCCAACCACCCGGGGAGCTGTTTTTT. Protein product: CASSPWAQPPGELFF.

This chain joins TRBV12-3 or TRBV12-4 and TRBJ2-5, with D possibly matching TRBD1 (5 bases). This CDR3 region has 14 residues. Trimming cost V 6 bases and J 5 bases, with 16 bases left between them. The CDR3 sequence: CASSPPKSGETQYF. The CDR3 DNA follows: TGTGCCAGCAGCCCCCCCAAGTCAGGGGAGACCCAGTACTTC.

The chain is built from TRBV6-1 and TRBJ2-7, with D perhaps matching TRBD1 (5 bases). Deletions cut 0 bases from V and 6 bases from J, with 9 bases between. Germline V gene sequence: CDR1 MNHNS, CDR2 SASEGT. This CDR3 contains 13 residues. The CDR3 reads CASSEAPRGEQYF. CDR3 bases: TGTGCCAGCAGTGAAGCCCCTAGGGGCGAGCAGTACTTC.

There are a few counts of this clonotype. The V gene is TRBV7-2, the J gene TRBJ2-5; possibly TRBD1 or TRBD2 for D (5 bases each). V lost 5 bases and J 0 bases, leaving 13 bases between the germline ends. The CDR3 runs to 15 residues. CDR1 SGHTA and CDR2 FQGNSA come from the germline V gene. The CDR3 DNA reads as TGTGCCAGCAGCCCAACGTGGGGGAACCAAGAGACCCAGTACTTC. Protein: CASSPTWGNQETQYF.

The chain recombines TRBV6-2 or TRBV6-3 with TRBJ2-7, with TRBD2 matching over 10 bases. The CDR3 totals 13 residues. CDR1 MNHEY and CDR2 SVGEGT come from the germline V gene. V lost 9 bases, J lost 0 bases, and 2 bases stayed unmatched. The CDR3 here is CASTSGDSYEQYF. DNA of the CDR3: TGTGCCAGTACTAGCGGGGACTCCTACGAGCAGTACTTC.

The chain combines TRBV5-6 with TRBJ1-3; D not certain. The CDR3 runs to 15 residues. Trimming took off 1 base at V and 7 bases at J, with 15 bases between the two ends. CDR1 is SGHDT and CDR2 is YYEEEE in the germline V gene. The CDR3 DNA is TGTGCCAGCAGCTTGAGGCTTCTCTCCGGTAACACCATATATTTT. As protein: CASSLRLLSGNTIYF.

This clonotype was seen a few times. This sequence joins TRBV4-2 and TRBJ2-2; the match to TRBD2 covers 7 bases. This CDR3 comprises 13 residues. Germline V gives CDR1 LGHNA, CDR2 YNFKEQ. V shed 10 bases, J shed 8 bases, and the junction held 10 bases outside the gene matches. The DNA for the CDR3 is TGTGCCAAGACTAGCCCAGGGACTGGGGAGCTGTTTTTT. Protein product: CAKTSPGTGELFF.

The rearrangement joins TRBV5-1 to TRBJ2-7, with TRBD2 matching over 12 bases. The V gene's germline CDR1 is SGHRS and CDR2 YFSETQ. This CDR3 has 17 residues. Trimming removed 4 bases from V and 0 bases from J; junction bases left unmatched: 8. Here the CDR3 reads CASSSGLAGRSSYEQYF. Here the CDR3 DNA reads TGCGCCAGCAGCAGTGGACTAGCGGGGCGCTCCTCCTACGAGCAGTACTTC.

This clonotype has a handful of counts. The chain couples TRBV20-1 to TRBJ2-7; the D gene could be TRBD1 or TRBD2 (6 bases each). Germline loops: CDR1 DFQATT, CDR2 SNEGSKA (reference sequence). Trimming removed 3 bases from V and 5 bases from J, with 17 bases in between. CDR3 length equals 14 residues. CDR3 sequence: CSARASWGANEQYF. In DNA form, the CDR3 reads TGCAGTGCTAGGGCCTCCTGGGGGGCGAACGAGCAGTACTTC.

V is TRBV5-1 and J is TRBJ2-2; D gene unclear. With 1 base removed from V and 2 bases from J, the gap between germline ends came to 15 bases. This CDR3 has 17 residues. Per the germline V gene, CDR1 is SGHRS and CDR2 is YFSETQ. The CDR3: CASSLPYKVVNTGELFF. In nucleotides, the CDR3 is TGCGCCAGCAGCTTGCCTTATAAGGTTGTTAACACCGGGGAGCTGTTTTTT.

This clonotype turned up a few times. V is TRBV6-2 or TRBV6-3 and J is TRBJ2-7; unclear D gene. With 6 bases removed from V and 3 bases from J, the gap between germline ends came to 15 bases. CDR1 and CDR2 from the germline V gene are MNHEY and SVGEGT. The CDR3 has 14 amino acids. CDR3 sequence: CASSVLAEIYEQYF. The CDR3, as DNA: TGTGCCAGCAGCGTTTTAGCAGAGATCTACGAGCAGTACTTC.